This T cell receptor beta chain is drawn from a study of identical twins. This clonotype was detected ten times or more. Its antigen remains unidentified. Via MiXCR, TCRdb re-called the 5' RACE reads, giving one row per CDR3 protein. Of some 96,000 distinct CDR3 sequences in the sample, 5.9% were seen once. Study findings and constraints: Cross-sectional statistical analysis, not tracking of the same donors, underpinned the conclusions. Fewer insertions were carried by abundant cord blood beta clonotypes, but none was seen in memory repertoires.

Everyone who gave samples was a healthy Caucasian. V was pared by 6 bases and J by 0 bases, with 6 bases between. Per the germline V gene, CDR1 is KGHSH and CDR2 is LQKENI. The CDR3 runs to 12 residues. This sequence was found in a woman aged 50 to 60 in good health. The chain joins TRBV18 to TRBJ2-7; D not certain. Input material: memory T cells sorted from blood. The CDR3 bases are TGTGCCAGCTCCCCTAACTCCTACGAGCAGTACGTC. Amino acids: CASSPNSYEQYV.